The 8 T cell receptor beta chains below all came from one sample that was sequenced in a study of blood T cells in healthy people across ages. With a J-beta primer mix and a sample-barcoded 5' primer, a second PCR ran about 7 to 11 cycles. TCRdb used MiXCR to reprocess the 5' RACE reads, holding one entry per CDR3 protein. The sample holds fewer than 800,000 distinct CDR3 sequences, 20% to 30% seen once. This sample was also put to use in a study of T cells of mothers and their children.

The source material was blood. The receptor source for this set is a boy younger than 18 in good health.

This clonotype has only a few counts. An end of the junction does not agree with germline; a read error may underlie this. The chain combines TRBV12-3 or TRBV12-4 with TRBJ2-5; TRBD2 matches 11 bases. This CDR3 is 14 amino acids long. The CDR3 coding sequence is TGTGCCAGCAGGGCTAGCGGGAGGACGGGCGAGCAGTCCTTC. It encodes CASRASGRTGEQSF.

There are a few counts of this clonotype. This chain joins TRBV29-1 and TRBJ2-4; weak D call: TRBD1 (6 bases). This CDR3 is built from 13 residues. Per germline, CDR1 SQVTM and CDR2 ANQGSEA. V was shortened by 4 bases and J by 6 bases, with 13 bases between the two germline ends. CDR3 sequence: CSVVGGSLNIQYF. In nucleotides, the CDR3 is TGCAGCGTTGTAGGGGGTTCGCTAAACATTCAGTACTTC. The variable domain in full, completed from reference TRBV29-1 and TRBJ2-4, reads SAVISQKPSRDICQRGTSLTIQCQVDSQVTMMFWYRQQPGQSLTLIATANQGSEATYESGFVIDKFPISRPNLTFSTLTVSNMSPEDSSIYLCSVVGGSLNIQYFGAGTRLSVL.

This clonotype was observed a handful of times. In DNA form, the CDR3 reads TGTGCCAGCACCCGAAGGACAGGGGGTCTGTATAGCGAGCAGTACTTC. Its protein product is CASTRRTGGLYSEQYF. The gene calls are TRBV28 and TRBJ2-5; TRBD1 agrees at 10 bases. The assigned J gene may be wrong: the sequence end matches TRBJ2-7 better. CDR1 MDHEN and CDR2 SYDVKM come from the germline V gene. This CDR3 spans 16 amino acids.

This clonotype was seen more than once but under ten times. V usage is TRBV20-1 and J usage is TRBJ2-5; 7 bases line up with TRBD2. In germline, CDR1 is DFQATT, CDR2 SNEGSKA (reference sequence). The V and J ends lost 5 bases and 0 bases, in that order; junction bases with no gene match: 9. The CDR3 loop spans 15 amino acids. DNA for the CDR3: TGCAGTGCTCCGCCATACACTAGCGACCAAGAGACCCAGTACTTC. It specifies CSAPPYTSDQETQYF.

This clonotype was counted a few times. This chain uses TRBV12-3 or TRBV12-4 with TRBJ2-3; 10 bases are a match to TRBD1. CDR3 length: 16 amino acids. Trimming took 4 bases from V and 10 from J; bases not matched to a gene: 14. CDR3: CASSSTGTGVLDAQYF. The CDR3 nucleotides are TGTGCCAGCAGTTCAACCGGGACAGGGGTATTGGATGCGCAGTATTTT.

The V and J genes are TRBV20-1 and TRBJ2-3; D is tentatively TRBD1 or TRBD2 (5 bases each). Trimming stripped 6 bases from V and 6 bases from J, with 19 bases between. Germline-derived CDR1 and CDR2 are DFQATT and SNEGSKA (reference sequence). There are 14 residues in the CDR3. CDR3 sequence: CSAWTGTNVDTQYF. The CDR3 DNA is TGCAGTGCCTGGACCGGGACGAATGTGGATACGCAGTATTTT.

J is TRBJ1-3 and V is TRBV14, with a tentative D call TRBD1 (5 bases). This CDR3 contains 17 residues. The germline V and J ends were trimmed by 1 base and 0 bases, with 13 bases remaining between them. The V gene's germline CDR1 is SGHDN and CDR2 FVKESK. The CDR3 region has the DNA TGTGCCAGCAGCCAAGTCCATGACAGTTACTCTGGAAACACCATATATTTT. Protein: CASSQVHDSYSGNTIYF.

Only a few counts were recorded for this clonotype. The chain recombines TRBV5-1 with TRBJ2-5; 7 nucleotides match TRBD1. CDR1 is SGHRS, CDR2 YFSETQ, per germline. The CDR3 is 14 amino acids. Losses at the gene ends were 2 bases for V and 7 bases for J; bases not matched to a gene: 8. The CDR3 DNA reads TGCGCCAGCAGCTTACAGGGGACCTCGGGGACCCAGTACTTC. Translated: CASSLQGTSGTQYF.